The sequence of this TCR beta chain was determined in a study of cytomegalovirus exposure and HLA in healthy donors. For the study at large: Earlier findings included about 120 million unique TCR beta sequences obtained from some 180 million T cells. Under 90% of 300 to 450 genotyped donors fell in the Caucasian-associated ancestry cluster.

CDR1 and CDR2 (germline): MNHEY, SMNVEV (reference sequence). The CDR3 has 12 residues. V lost 7 bases and J 0 bases, leaving 3 bases between the germline ends. Amplification used 60 Vbeta primers and 13 Jbeta primers. Sequencing used immunoSEQ multiplex PCR; TCRdb keeps in-frame clones, though not all of them. The table has fewer than 300,000 clones, about four fifths seen once. The origin of this receptor is a girl aged 2 to 10 in good health and CMV-seronegative. This chain joins TRBV27 and TRBJ2-2, with D hard to call. The sample consisted of PBMCs. DNA for the CDR3: TGTGCCAGCAACTCGAACACCGGGGAGCTGTTTTTT. This encodes CASNSNTGELFF.